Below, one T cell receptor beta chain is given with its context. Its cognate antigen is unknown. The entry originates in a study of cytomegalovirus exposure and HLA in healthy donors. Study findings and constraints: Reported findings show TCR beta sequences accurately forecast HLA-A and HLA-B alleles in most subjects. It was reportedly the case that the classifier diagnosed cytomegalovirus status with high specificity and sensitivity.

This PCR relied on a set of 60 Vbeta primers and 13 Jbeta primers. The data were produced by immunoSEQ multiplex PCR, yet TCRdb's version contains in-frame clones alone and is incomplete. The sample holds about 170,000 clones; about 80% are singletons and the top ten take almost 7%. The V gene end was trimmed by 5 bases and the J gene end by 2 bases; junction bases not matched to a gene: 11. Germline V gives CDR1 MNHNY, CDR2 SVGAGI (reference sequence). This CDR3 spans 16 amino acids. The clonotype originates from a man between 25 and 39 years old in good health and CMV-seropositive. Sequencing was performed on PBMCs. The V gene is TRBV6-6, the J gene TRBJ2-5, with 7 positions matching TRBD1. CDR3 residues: CASSNPGDRSQETQYF. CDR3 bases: TGTGCCAGCAGTAACCCTGGGGACAGAAGTCAAGAGACCCAGTACTTC.